This TCR beta chain was identified in a study of blood T cell repertoires in COVID-19. Background on the study: Collection of acute and convalescent COVID-19 samples took place in the United States, Italy and Spain. PBMCs, B-cell-depleted T cells, or T cells provided the cDNA or gDNA that made up the material.

The CDR3 consists of 15 residues. Trimming took 3 bases from V and 6 from J; bases not matched to a gene: 10. Germline CDR1 is KGHSH and CDR2 is LQKENI. In the authors' workflow: Nucleated cell number was recorded as an estimate derived from reference gene primer amplification. The assay was immunoSEQ multiplex PCR, and TCRdb's table has in-frame clones only and misses some. V and J calls and clone size are copied from that table; D and trimming were computed from the DNA. The table shows 55,000 to 70,000 clones, with about 90% occurring only once. The origin of this receptor is a man aged 55-75 years with active or convalescent COVID-19. The chain uses TRBV18 and TRBJ1-2, with 7 bases matching TRBD1. The sequencing input was peripheral blood. This CDR3 is CASSPGMGQSDGYTF. The CDR3 nucleotides read TGTGCCAGCTCACCGGGTATGGGACAGTCGGATGGCTACACCTTC.